A selection of T cell receptor beta chains follows, all from one sample in a study of graft-versus-host responses after intestinal transplantation. Repertoires were generated with immunoSEQ multiplex PCR, while TCRdb's copy carries only in-frame clones and drops some. This sample has roughly 11,000 clones, with more than 70% found just once. The material sequenced was PBMCs, taken nearly 500 days after intestinal transplant. Source of these receptors: a human patient who received an intestinal transplant, so some T cells may come from the graft donor. CDR3s include the opening cysteine and the closing phenylalanine or tryptophan. D genes are given only for firm matches. Only some rows state a clone size, as once, few, many or a class for expanded clones.

v_gene	d_gene	j_gene	abundance	CDR3nt	CDR3aa
TRBV7-8	TRBD2	TRBJ2-5	few	TGTGCCAGCAGCTTACGCGTAGCGGGACAACAAGAGACCCAGTACTTC	CASSLRVAGQQETQYF
TRBV18	TRBD1	TRBJ1-3	NA	TGTGCCAGCTCACCACCGCAAACAGGGGCGGGAAACACCATATATTTT	CASSPPQTGAGNTIYF
TRBV15	TRBD1	TRBJ1-4	NA	TGTGCCACCAGCAAAGACTCCGGGACAGGTTATGAAAAACTGTTTTTT	CATSKDSGTGYEKLFF
TRBV5-1	TRBD1	TRBJ2-7	NA	TGCGCCAGCAGCTTGGGGGACAGGTTCGACGAGCAGTACTTC	CASSLGDRFDEQYF
TRBV18	NA	TRBJ1-6	NA	TGTGCCAGCCAGGAGTTTAATTCACCCCTCCACTTT	CASQEFNSPLHF
TRBV7-9	NA	TRBJ2-3	NA	TGTGCCAGCAGCGCGACCTCCACACGCACAGATACGCAGTATTTT	CASSATSTRTDTQYF
TRBV5-6	TRBD1	TRBJ1-6	few	TGTGCCAGCAGAAAGGGGGCCTCGAGCTCCTATAATTCACCCCTCCACTTT	CASRKGASSSYNSPLHF
TRBV11-2	TRBD1	TRBJ1-2	NA	TGTGCCAGCAGCTCCGGACAGGGGCTCAACTATGGCTACACCTTC	CASSSGQGLNYGYTF
TRBV27	TRBD2	TRBJ2-2	NA	TGTGCCAGCAGGCAGGGACTAGGGGGGGCCGGGGAGCTGTTTTTT	CASRQGLGGAGELFF
TRBV4-1	NA	TRBJ2-1	NA	TGCGCCAGCAGCAGGGATCCCGGCTACAATGAGCAGTTCTTC	CASSRDPGYNEQFF
TRBV6-5	NA	TRBJ2-5	few	TGTGCCAGCAGTTACGTGGCCTGGGGCAGGGAGACCCAGTACTTC	CASSYVAWGRETQYF